This passage covers 30 T cell receptor beta chains from one sample sequenced in a study of response to subunit inactivated influenza vaccine. A single record per CDR3 protein comes from TCRdb applying MiXCR to the RT-PCR reads. Found here are some 480,000 distinct CDR3 sequences, around 9.9% of them singletons; the top ten hold around 12%. The material sequenced was PBMCs from blood, taken more than 35 days after vaccination. The origin of the receptors is a man in his fifties who received an inactivated influenza vaccine.

This chain connects TRBV30 to TRBJ2-7, with 8 bases fitting TRBD1. This CDR3 is 13 amino acids long. The germline CDR1 and CDR2 sequences are GTSNPN and SVGIG (reference sequence). The V segment lost 0 bases and the J segment 5 bases; nucleotides outside the gene matches: 3. CDR3 residues: CAWSVRGPHEQYF. CDR3 DNA: TGTGCCTGGAGTGTCAGGGGGCCCCACGAGCAGTACTTC.

This clonotype appeared many times. The chain links TRBV29-1 to TRBJ2-4; D not resolved. The V end was cut by 4 bases, the J end by 0 bases, with 7 bases between. CDR1 is SQVTM, CDR2 ANQGSEA, per germline. The CDR3 totals 13 residues. The CDR3 here is CSVALLAKNIQYF. CDR3 nucleotide sequence: TGCAGCGTTGCTTTACTAGCCAAAAACATTCAGTACTTC.

This chain uses TRBV7-2 with TRBJ2-7; D perhaps matches TRBD1 (7 bases). This CDR3 has 16 amino acids. The V gene lost 5 bases and the J gene lost 3 bases, with 20 bases spanning the gap. Germline V gene sequence: CDR1 SGHTA, CDR2 FQGNSA. In nucleotides, the CDR3 is TGTGCCAGCAGCCCCCTCGGAGGGACAGACGACTACGAGCAGTACTTC. It is translated as CASSPLGGTDDYEQYF.

This clonotype has a count of ten or more. V is TRBV9 and J is TRBJ2-1, with 14 bases matching TRBD2. Germline CDR1 SGDLS, CDR2 YYNGEE. Unmatched junction bases numbered 10, after V lost 4 bases and J lost 7 bases. The CDR3 has 17 residues. The CDR3 coding sequence is TGTGCCAGCAGCCCCGGGACTAGCGGGAGTGTAAGGAATGAGCAGTTCTTC. This gives the protein CASSPGTSGSVRNEQFF.

This clonotype was recorded many times. The chain links TRBV28 to TRBJ1-6, with D unresolved. The V gene's germline CDR1 is MDHEN and CDR2 SYDVKM. Trimming left V 3 bases short and J 11 bases short, with 11 bases between. The CDR3 loop spans 13 amino acids. The CDR3 reads CASSFMNGAPLHF. CDR3 nucleotide sequence: TGTGCCAGCAGTTTCATGAACGGGGCACCCCTCCACTTT.

The chain carries TRBV11-2 and TRBJ2-5; D perhaps matches TRBD2 (6 bases). The CDR3 consists of 14 residues. Looked up from germline, CDR1 is SGHAT and CDR2 is FQNNGV. V shed 4 bases and J shed 4 bases, with 13 bases lying between them. The CDR3 reads CASSSERVGETQYF. CDR3 coding DNA: TGTGCCAGCAGCTCAGAGCGGGTAGGAGAGACCCAGTACTTC.

This clonotype was observed a handful of times. This chain uses TRBV6-1 with TRBJ1-6; 8 bases are shared with TRBD1. This CDR3 is built from 17 residues. CDR1 MNHNS and CDR2 SASEGT come from the germline V gene. The V and J ends lost 4 bases and 9 bases, in that order; junction bases with no gene match: 14. Here the CDR3 reads CASSAFTGQGSGSPLHF. In DNA, the CDR3 is TGTGCCAGCAGTGCTTTCACCGGACAGGGCTCGGGTTCACCCCTCCACTTT.

The V and J genes are TRBV7-3 and TRBJ2-5; D not certain. This CDR3 is built from 13 residues. The ends were cut back, 10 bases at V and 2 bases at J, with 14 bases in the middle. CDR1 is SGHTA, CDR2 FQGTGA, per germline. The CDR3 here is CATSRGRQETQYF. In DNA, the CDR3 is TGTGCCACCAGTCGAGGACGACAAGAGACCCAGTACTTC.

This clonotype was detected only a few times. The chain uses TRBV4-1 and TRBJ1-2; D remains unclear. CDR3 length: 14 residues. Trimming cost V 3 bases and J 3 bases, with 11 bases left between them. Germline loops: CDR1 MGHRA, CDR2 YSYEKL. CDR3: CASSHPFDHYGYTF. The CDR3 bases are TGCGCCAGCAGCCACCCGTTTGATCACTATGGCTACACCTTC.

The V call is TRBV7-3, the J call TRBJ2-4; D might be TRBD1 (6 bases). The CDR3 runs to 13 residues. The germline gives CDR1 SGHTA, CDR2 FQGTGA. Trimming removed 4 bases at V and 9 bases at J, with 13 bases between. In DNA, the CDR3 is TGTGCCAGCAGCTCAGGGGCCAATAGCATTCAGTACTTC. This translates into CASSSGANSIQYF.

The chain joins TRBV7-3 to TRBJ2-1; possibly TRBD2 for D (6 bases). Germline V gives CDR1 SGHTA, CDR2 FQGTGA. Trimming shortened V by 5 bases and J by 3 bases, and 14 bases separated the two germline ends. This CDR3 contains 15 residues. This CDR3 is CASSTGGSRYNEQFF. CDR3 in DNA: TGTGCCAGCAGCACTGGAGGGAGTCGCTACAATGAGCAGTTCTTC.

Of note for this clonotype: An end of the junction differs from the germline gene, which may be a read error. The rearrangement joins TRBV12-3 or TRBV12-4 to TRBJ2-5; D is unresolved. The CDR3 runs 12 residues. CDR3 amino acids: CANSPPGETQYF. The CDR3 DNA reads as TGTGCCAACAGTCCTCCTGGGGAGACCCAGTACTTC.

This clonotype appeared a few times. The chain recombines TRBV20-1 with TRBJ2-1; D unresolved. Germline V lookup: CDR1 DFQATT, CDR2 SNEGSKA (reference sequence). CDR3 length: 11 residues. V gave up 1 base and J gave up 5 bases, with 3 bases separating them. Here the CDR3 reads CSARGDNEQFF. The CDR3 nucleotides are TGCAGTGCTAGAGGAGACAATGAGCAGTTCTTC.

The chain is built from TRBV20-1 and TRBJ2-1, with 14 bases identical to TRBD2. Unmatched junction bases numbered 6, after V lost 3 bases and J lost 5 bases. In germline, CDR1 is DFQATT, CDR2 SNEGSKA (reference sequence). The CDR3 consists of 16 residues. CDR3 coding DNA: TGCAGTGCTAGTGATCCGGGACTAGCGGGGGACAATGAGCAGTTCTTC. This translates into CSASDPGLAGDNEQFF.

CDR3 residues: CASSREETQPQHF. In DNA form, the CDR3 reads TGTGCCAGCAGCCGTGAGGAAACTCAGCCCCAGCATTTT. This chain uses TRBV12-3 or TRBV12-4 with TRBJ1-5; D gene unclear. This CDR3 is 13 amino acids long. V was pared by 6 bases and J by 6 bases, with 12 bases between.

This rearrangement joins TRBV10-2 to TRBJ1-6; unclear D gene. V was clipped by 5 bases and J by 12 bases, with 14 bases between them. The germline CDR1 and CDR2 sequences are WSHSY and SAAADI. The CDR3 sequence is 13 residues long. This chain's CDR3 is CASSPGSSGPLHF. The CDR3 nucleotides are TGCGCCAGCAGTCCCGGATCTTCGGGACCCCTCCACTTT.

This chain connects TRBV14 to TRBJ2-1, with 14 bases fitting TRBD2. The junction had 6 bases not matched to a gene; V was cut back by 0 bases and J by 8 bases. This CDR3 contains 17 residues. Germline V gene sequence: CDR1 SGHDN, CDR2 FVKESK. In nucleotides, the CDR3 is TGTGCCAGCAGCCAAGAGGGGACTAGCGGGAGTGGGGATGAGCAGTTCTTC. This gives the protein CASSQEGTSGSGDEQFF.

The rearrangement joins TRBV9 to TRBJ2-5; TRBD1 or TRBD2 may be the D gene (5 bases each). The CDR3 spans 16 residues. V was cut by 0 bases and J by 2 bases, with 14 bases left in between. Germline-derived CDR1 and CDR2 are SGDLS and YYNGEE. The CDR3 sequence is CASSVEGRDPQETQYF. The CDR3 DNA reads as TGTGCCAGCAGCGTAGAGGGCAGGGACCCACAAGAGACCCAGTACTTC. The full variable domain, completed using reference TRBV9 and TRBJ2-5, is DSGVTQTPKHLITATGQRVTLRCSPRSGDLSVYWYQQSLDQGLQFLIQYYNGEERAKGNILERFSAQQFPDLHSELNLSSLELGDSALYFCASSVEGRDPQETQYFGPGTRLLVL.

The table lists this clonotype with a few counts. The chain is built from TRBV3-1 and TRBJ2-3; D gene uncertain. Germline assignment: CDR1 LGHDT and CDR2 YNNKEL (reference sequence). This CDR3 has 12 amino acids. The V end was cut by 6 bases, the J end by 4 bases, with 8 bases between. The CDR3 region has the DNA TGTGCCAGCAGTCGAAGTCCAGATACGCAGTATTTT. Protein product: CASSRSPDTQYF.

V usage is TRBV5-1 and J usage is TRBJ2-3; 11 bases are a match to TRBD2. V lost 4 bases and J lost 6; bases outside the gene matches: 7. This CDR3 has 15 amino acids. The germline V gene encodes CDR1 SGHRS and CDR2 YFSETQ. The CDR3 region has the DNA TGCGCCAGCAGCGTTAGCGGGGGGGCCGGTGATACGCAGTATTTT. Translation: CASSVSGGAGDTQYF.

The rearrangement joins TRBV12-3 or TRBV12-4 to TRBJ2-2; tentatively, D is TRBD2 (5 bases). V was clipped by 7 bases and J by 0 bases, with 27 bases between them. The CDR3 covers 20 residues. The CDR3 DNA follows: TGTGCCAGCACCGCAACTAGGAGCCTGATAAAAAAGACGAACACCGGGGAGCTGTTTTTT. It yields the protein CASTATRSLIKKTNTGELFF.

The CDR3 sequence: CASSVDPGGLNSPLHF. In DNA form, the CDR3 reads TGTGCCAGCAGCGTAGACCCAGGGGGCTTGAATTCACCCCTCCACTTT. The chain has TRBV9 and TRBJ1-6; 8 nucleotides line up with TRBD1. The germline V gene encodes CDR1 SGDLS and CDR2 YYNGEE. The CDR3 contains 16 residues. Trimming removed 0 bases from V and 7 bases from J; junction bases left unmatched: 6.

This clonotype was detected ten times or more. This chain joins TRBV20-1 and TRBJ2-3; TRBD2 matches at 8 bases. The CDR3 has 16 residues. Germline V gives CDR1 DFQATT, CDR2 SNEGSKA (reference sequence). Germline trimming cut 1 base from V and 0 bases from J; bases unmatched to any gene: 6. CDR3 nucleotides: TGCAGTGCTAGAGCCCCTAGCGGGCCTAGCACAGATACGCAGTATTTT. Amino acids: CSARAPSGPSTDTQYF.

The chain links TRBV7-2 to TRBJ2-5; D unclear. Germline loops: CDR1 SGHTA, CDR2 FQGNSA. There are 11 residues in the CDR3. Trimming removed 5 bases from V and 7 bases from J, with 8 bases in between. The CDR3 region is CASSAAWTQYF. The CDR3 DNA sequence: TGTGCCAGCAGCGCCGCGTGGACCCAGTACTTC.

The rearrangement links TRBV29-1 to TRBJ2-7, with unresolved D. The germline V gene has CDR1 SQVTM and CDR2 ANQGSEA. CDR3 length: 11 residues. V lost 4 bases, J lost 7 bases, and 11 bases lay in between. In DNA form, the CDR3 reads TGCAGCGTTGTCGGCAAAACGGAGCAGTACTTC. Its protein is CSVVGKTEQYF.

This clonotype was observed a few times. The chain has TRBV28 and TRBJ2-1; 12 bases agree with TRBD1. CDR1 MDHEN and CDR2 SYDVKM come from the germline V gene. The length of the CDR3 is 16 residues. V gave up 6 bases and J gave up 9 bases; unmatched junction bases: 12. CDR3 region: CASSPAGTGGFFEQFF. CDR3 coding DNA: TGTGCCAGCAGCCCCGCAGGGACAGGGGGCTTTTTTGAGCAGTTCTTC.

In its sample, this clonotype was seen many times. The chain couples TRBV12-3 or TRBV12-4 to TRBJ1-3; 7 bases line up with TRBD1. V shed 4 bases, J shed 3 bases, and the junction held 3 bases outside the gene matches. CDR3 length: 14 amino acids. The CDR3 is CASSSGTVGNTIYF. The CDR3 nucleotides are TGTGCCAGCAGTTCGGGGACAGTTGGAAACACCATATATTTT.

The V and J genes are TRBV20-1 and TRBJ1-1, with 10 bases identical to TRBD1. The CDR3 sequence is 13 residues long. The trim removed 4 bases at V and 8 bases at J, leaving 7 bases unmatched. Germline V gene sequence: CDR1 DFQATT, CDR2 SNEGSKA (reference sequence). In nucleotides, the CDR3 is TGCAGTGCTAATCCGGGACAGGGGAGAGAAGCTTTCTTT. Amino acid sequence: CSANPGQGREAFF.

CDR3 residues: CSVEFLQGGEQYF. Here the CDR3 DNA reads TGCAGCGTTGAATTCCTTCAGGGGGGCGAGCAGTACTTC. The V call is TRBV29-1, the J call TRBJ2-7; tentative D call: TRBD1 (7 bases). V was clipped by 2 bases and J by 6 bases, with 14 bases between them. Germline V lookup: CDR1 SQVTM, CDR2 ANQGSEA. The CDR3 is 13 residues long.

This clonotype was counted between two and nine times. This chain uses TRBV5-1 with TRBJ2-5; TRBD1 matches at 8 bases. Germline V gene lookup returns CDR1 SGHRS and CDR2 YFSETQ. The CDR3 contains 15 residues. V lost 2 bases to trimming and J lost 5 bases; unmatched junction nucleotides: 8. The CDR3 nucleotides read TGCGCCAGCAGCTTCGGACAGGGAATGAGGGAGACCCAGTACTTC. The encoded protein is CASSFGQGMRETQYF.